This TCR beta chain emerged from a study of beta chain features in type 1 diabetes. Whole-study findings and limits: Insertions were fewer and deletions more numerous at VDJ junctions in type 1 diabetes patients. Type 1 diabetes patients had moderately but significantly shorter TCRB CDR3s in all four CD4+ subsets. Any role of HLA type in TCRB rearrangement remained unresolved here.

In regard to this clone: Its antigen is currently unknown.

CD45RO/CCR7/CD25/CD127/CD95/CD27 separated CD4+ naive, central memory, regulatory and stem cell-like memory cells by sorting. J gave up 0 bases and V 3 bases, and 5 bases lay outside the gene matches. This CDR3 is built from 16 residues. Germline V gene data show CDR1 as SGHRS and CDR2 as YFSETQ. Every bit of the isolated RNA underwent reverse transcription, so sequencing read expressed TCRB transcripts. Around 3.7 million reads was the average for naive, central memory and regulatory T cell samples. TCRdb's table, derived via immunoSEQ multiplex PCR, lists solely in-frame clones and lacks some. The table shows approximately 260,000 clones, with 24% occurring only once.

The V call is TRBV5-1, the J call TRBJ2-3; 9 bases line up with TRBD2. The sequenced material came from naive CD4+ T cells from blood. The receptor comes from a woman aged 30 to 39 with type 1 diabetes. The DNA for the CDR3 is TGCGCCAGCAGCTCGGCTAGCGGGACAAGCACAGATACGCAGTATTTT. Encoded protein: CASSSASGTSTDTQYF.